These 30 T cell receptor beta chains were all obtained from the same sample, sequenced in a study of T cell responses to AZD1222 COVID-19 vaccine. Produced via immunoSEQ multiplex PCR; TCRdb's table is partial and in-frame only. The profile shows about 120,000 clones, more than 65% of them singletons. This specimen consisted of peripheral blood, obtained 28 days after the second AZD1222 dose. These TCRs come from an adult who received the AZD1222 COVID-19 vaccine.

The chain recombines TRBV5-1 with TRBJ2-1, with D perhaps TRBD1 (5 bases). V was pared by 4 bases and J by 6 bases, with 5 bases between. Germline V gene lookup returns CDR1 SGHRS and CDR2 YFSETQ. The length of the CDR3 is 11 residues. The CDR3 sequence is CASSQGNEQFF. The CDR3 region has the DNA TGCGCCAGCAGCCAGGGCAATGAGCAGTTCTTC.

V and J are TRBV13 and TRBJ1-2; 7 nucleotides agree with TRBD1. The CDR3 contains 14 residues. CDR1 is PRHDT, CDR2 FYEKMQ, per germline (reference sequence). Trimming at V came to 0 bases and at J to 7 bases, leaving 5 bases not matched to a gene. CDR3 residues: CASSLGTGFSGYTF. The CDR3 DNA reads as TGTGCCAGCAGCTTAGGGACAGGGTTCAGTGGCTACACCTTC.

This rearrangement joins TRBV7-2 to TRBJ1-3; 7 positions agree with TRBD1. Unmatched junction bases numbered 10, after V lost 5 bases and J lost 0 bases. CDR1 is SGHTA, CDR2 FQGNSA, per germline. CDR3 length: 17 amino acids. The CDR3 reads CASSRSGQPNSGNTIYF. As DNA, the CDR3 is TGTGCCAGCAGCAGATCGGGACAGCCGAACTCTGGAAACACCATATATTTT.

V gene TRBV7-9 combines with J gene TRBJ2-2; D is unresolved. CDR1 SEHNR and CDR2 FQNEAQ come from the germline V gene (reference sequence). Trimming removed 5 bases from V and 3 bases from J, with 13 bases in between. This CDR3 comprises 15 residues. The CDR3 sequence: CASSPRGEDTGELFF. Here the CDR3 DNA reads TGTGCCAGCAGCCCTCGAGGCGAAGACACCGGGGAGCTGTTTTTT.

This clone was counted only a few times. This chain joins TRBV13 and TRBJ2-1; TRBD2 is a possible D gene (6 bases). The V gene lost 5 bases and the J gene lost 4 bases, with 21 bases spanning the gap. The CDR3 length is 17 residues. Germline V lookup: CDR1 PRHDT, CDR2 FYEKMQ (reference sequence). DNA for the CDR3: TGTGCCAGCAGCAGAGGGAGGACTGTTCGGGGTTACAATGAGCAGTTCTTC. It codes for CASSRGRTVRGYNEQFF.

DNA for the CDR3: TGTGCCAGCGCCTCGCGCAATCAGCCCCAGCATTTT. Amino acid sequence: CASASRNQPQHF. The chain has TRBV19 and TRBJ1-5, with unresolved D. CDR1 and CDR2 (germline): LNHDA, SQIVND (reference sequence). This CDR3 is 12 amino acids long. V was clipped by 9 bases and J by 2 bases, with 8 bases between them.

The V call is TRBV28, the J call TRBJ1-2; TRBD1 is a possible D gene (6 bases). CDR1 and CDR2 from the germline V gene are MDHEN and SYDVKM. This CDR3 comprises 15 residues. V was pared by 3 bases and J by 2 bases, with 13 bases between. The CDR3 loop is CASSFRQDSNYGYTF. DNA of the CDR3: TGTGCCAGCAGTTTTCGACAGGACTCAAACTATGGCTACACCTTC.

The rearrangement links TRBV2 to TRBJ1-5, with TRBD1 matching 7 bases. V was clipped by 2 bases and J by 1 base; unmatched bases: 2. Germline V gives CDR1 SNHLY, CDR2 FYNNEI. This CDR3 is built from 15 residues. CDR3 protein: CASSEFRGSNQPQHF. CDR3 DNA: TGTGCCAGCAGTGAATTCAGGGGGAGCAATCAGCCCCAGCATTTT.

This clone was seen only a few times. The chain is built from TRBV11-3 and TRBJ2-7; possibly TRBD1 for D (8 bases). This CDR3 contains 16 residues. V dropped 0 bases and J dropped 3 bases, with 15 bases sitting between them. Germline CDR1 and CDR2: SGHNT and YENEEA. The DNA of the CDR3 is TGTGCCAGCAGCTTAGAAGTGGACAGGGACTACTACGAGCAGTACTTC. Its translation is CASSLEVDRDYYEQYF.

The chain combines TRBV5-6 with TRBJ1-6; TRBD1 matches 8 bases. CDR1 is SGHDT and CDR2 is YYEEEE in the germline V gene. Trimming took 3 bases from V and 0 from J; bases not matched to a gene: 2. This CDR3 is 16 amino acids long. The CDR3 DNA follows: TGTGCCAGCAGCTACGGACAGGGCTCCTATAATTCACCCCTCCACTTT. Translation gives CASSYGQGSYNSPLHF.

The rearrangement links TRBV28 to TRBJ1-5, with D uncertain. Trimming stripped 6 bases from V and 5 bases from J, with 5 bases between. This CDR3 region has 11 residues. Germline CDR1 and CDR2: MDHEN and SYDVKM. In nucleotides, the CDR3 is TGTGCCAGCAGCCGATATCAGCCCCAGCATTTT. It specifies CASSRYQPQHF.

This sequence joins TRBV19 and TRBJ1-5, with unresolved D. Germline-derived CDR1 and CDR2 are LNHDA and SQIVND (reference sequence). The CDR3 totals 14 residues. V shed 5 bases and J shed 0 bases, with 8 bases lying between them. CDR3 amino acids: CASSPVGSNQPQHF. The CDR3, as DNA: TGTGCCAGTAGTCCGGTCGGTAGCAATCAGCCCCAGCATTTT.

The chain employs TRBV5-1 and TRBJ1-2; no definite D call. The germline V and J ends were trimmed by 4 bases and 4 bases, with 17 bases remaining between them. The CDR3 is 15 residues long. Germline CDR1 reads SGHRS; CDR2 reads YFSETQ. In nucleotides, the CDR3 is TGCGCCAGCAGCGGGGATCTTCCCTCCTTCTATGGCTACACCTTC. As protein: CASSGDLPSFYGYTF.

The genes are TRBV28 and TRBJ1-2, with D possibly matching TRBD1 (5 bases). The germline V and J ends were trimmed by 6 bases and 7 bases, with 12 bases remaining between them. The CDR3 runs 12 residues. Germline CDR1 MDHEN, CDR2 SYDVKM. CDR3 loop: CASSSSTGGYTF. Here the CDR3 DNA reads TGTGCCAGCAGCTCGAGCACAGGTGGCTACACCTTC.

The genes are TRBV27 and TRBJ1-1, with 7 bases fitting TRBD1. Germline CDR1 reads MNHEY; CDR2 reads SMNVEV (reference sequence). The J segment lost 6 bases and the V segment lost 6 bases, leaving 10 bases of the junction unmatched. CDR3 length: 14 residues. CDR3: CASRADRVLAEAFF. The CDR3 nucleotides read TGTGCCAGCAGGGCAGACAGGGTTCTGGCTGAAGCTTTCTTT.

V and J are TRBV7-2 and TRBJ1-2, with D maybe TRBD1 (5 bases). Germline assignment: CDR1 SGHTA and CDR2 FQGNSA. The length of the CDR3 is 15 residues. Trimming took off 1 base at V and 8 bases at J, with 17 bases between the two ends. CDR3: CASSLGDFGARGYTF. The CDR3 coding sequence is TGTGCCAGCAGCTTAGGTGACTTCGGGGCGAGGGGCTACACCTTC.

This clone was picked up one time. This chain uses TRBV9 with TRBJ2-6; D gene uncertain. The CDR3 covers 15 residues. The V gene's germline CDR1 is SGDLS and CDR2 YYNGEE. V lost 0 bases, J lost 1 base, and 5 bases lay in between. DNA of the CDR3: TGTGCCAGCAGCGTAGGGGCATCTGGGGCCAACGTCCTGACTTTC. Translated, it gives CASSVGASGANVLTF.

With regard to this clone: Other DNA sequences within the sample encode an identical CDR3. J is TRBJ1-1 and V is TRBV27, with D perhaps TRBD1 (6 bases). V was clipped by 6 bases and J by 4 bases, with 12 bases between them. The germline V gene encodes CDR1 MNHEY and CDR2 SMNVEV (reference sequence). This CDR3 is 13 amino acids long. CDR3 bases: TGTGCCAGCAGACCCCAGGGGCTCACTGAAGCTTTCTTT. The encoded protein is CASRPQGLTEAFF.

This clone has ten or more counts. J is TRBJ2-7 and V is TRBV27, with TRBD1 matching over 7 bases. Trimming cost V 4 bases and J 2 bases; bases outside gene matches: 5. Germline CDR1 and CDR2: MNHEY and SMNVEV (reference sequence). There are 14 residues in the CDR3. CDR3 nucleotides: TGTGCCAGCAGTTCATGGGACAGACCCTACGAGCAGTACTTC. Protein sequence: CASSSWDRPYEQYF.

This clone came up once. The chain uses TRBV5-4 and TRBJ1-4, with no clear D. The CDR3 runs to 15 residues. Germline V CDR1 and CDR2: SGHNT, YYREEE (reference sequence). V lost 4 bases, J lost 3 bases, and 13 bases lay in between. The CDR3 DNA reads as TGTGCCAGCAGCCTAACCGGCGGACCTAATGAAAAACTGTTTTTT. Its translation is CASSLTGGPNEKLFF.

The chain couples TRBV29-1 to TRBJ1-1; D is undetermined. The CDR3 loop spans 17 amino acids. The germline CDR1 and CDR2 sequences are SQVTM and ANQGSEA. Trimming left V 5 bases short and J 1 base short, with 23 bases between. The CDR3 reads CSVRAWGIFSSNTEAFF. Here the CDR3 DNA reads TGCAGCGTTAGGGCTTGGGGTATTTTTTCCTCGAACACTGAAGCTTTCTTT.

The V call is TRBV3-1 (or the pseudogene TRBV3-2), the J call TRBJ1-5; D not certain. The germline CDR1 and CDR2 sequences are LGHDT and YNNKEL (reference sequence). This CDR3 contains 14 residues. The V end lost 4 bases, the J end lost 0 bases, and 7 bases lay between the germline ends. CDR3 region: CASSLGASNQPQHF. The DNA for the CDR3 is TGTGCCAGCAGCCTGGGAGCTAGCAATCAGCCCCAGCATTTT.

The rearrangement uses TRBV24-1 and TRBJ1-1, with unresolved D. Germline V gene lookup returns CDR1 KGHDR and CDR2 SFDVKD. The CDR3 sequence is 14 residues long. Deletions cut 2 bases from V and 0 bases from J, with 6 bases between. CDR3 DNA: TGTGCCACCAGTGATTCCGGAGTGAACACTGAAGCTTTCTTT. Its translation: CATSDSGVNTEAFF.

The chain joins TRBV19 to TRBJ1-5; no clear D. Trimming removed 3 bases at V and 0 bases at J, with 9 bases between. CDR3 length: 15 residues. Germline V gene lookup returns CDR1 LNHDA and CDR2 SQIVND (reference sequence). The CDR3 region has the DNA TGTGCCAGTAGTATTCTGCACCTTAGCAATCAGCCCCAGCATTTT. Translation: CASSILHLSNQPQHF.

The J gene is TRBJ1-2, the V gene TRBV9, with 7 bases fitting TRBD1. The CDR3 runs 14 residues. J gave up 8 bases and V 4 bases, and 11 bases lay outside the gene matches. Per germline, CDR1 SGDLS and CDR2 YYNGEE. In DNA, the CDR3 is TGTGCCAGCAGCCTAATGGGACAGACTGGAGGCTACACCTTC. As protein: CASSLMGQTGGYTF.

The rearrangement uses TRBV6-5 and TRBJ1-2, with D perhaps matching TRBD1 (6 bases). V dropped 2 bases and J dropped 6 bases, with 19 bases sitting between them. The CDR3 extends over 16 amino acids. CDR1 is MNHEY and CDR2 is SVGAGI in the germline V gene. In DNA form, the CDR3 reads TGTGCCAGCAGTTACAGGGGAACAGGGTTTGGGAATGGCTACACCTTC. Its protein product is CASSYRGTGFGNGYTF.

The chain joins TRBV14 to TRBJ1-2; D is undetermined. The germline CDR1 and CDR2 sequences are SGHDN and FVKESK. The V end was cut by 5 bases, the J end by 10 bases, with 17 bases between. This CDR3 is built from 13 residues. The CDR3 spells CASSGGSKGYYTF. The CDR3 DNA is TGTGCCAGCAGCGGTGGATCGAAGGGCTACTACACCTTC.

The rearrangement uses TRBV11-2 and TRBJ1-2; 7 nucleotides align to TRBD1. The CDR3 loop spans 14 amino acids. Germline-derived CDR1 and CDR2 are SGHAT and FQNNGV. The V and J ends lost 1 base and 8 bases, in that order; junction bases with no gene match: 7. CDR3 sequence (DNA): TGTGCCAGCAGCTTAGGGACAGGCACGGGGGGCTACACCTTC. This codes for CASSLGTGTGGYTF. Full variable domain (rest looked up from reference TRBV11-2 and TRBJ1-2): EAGVAQSPRYKIIEKRQSVAFWCNPISGHATLYWYQQILGQGPKLLIQFQNNGVVDDSQLPKDRFSAERLKGVDSTLKIQPAKLEDSAVYLCASSLGTGTGGYTFGSGTRLTVV.

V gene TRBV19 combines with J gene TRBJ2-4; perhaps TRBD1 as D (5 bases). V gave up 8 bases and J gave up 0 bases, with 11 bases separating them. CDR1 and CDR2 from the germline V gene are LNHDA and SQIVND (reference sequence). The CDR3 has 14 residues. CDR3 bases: TGTGCCAGTGGACAAATACTAGCCAAAAACATTCAGTACTTC. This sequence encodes CASGQILAKNIQYF.

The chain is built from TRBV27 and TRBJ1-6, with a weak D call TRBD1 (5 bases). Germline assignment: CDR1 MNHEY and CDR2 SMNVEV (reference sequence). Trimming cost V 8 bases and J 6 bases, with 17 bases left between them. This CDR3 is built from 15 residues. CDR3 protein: CASRQTRQGNSPLHF. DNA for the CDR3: TGTGCCAGCCGACAGACGAGGCAGGGTAATTCACCCCTCCACTTT.